This T cell receptor beta chain was recovered during a study of T-cell reconstitution after alpha-beta-depleted transplantation in children. Broader study findings: Recipient T cells and thymic progenitors that survived were the source of the high TCRbeta diversity seen at day 60 in some patients. Fresh T-cell production supplied most of the T-cell counts and diversity seen one year after transplant. Expanded graft clones, several hundred of them, were reportedly the source of alpha-beta T cells about two months after transplant.

This clonotype was counted at least ten times. Its antigen is unidentified. Germline-derived CDR1 and CDR2 are MDHEN and SYDVKM. The CDR3 runs to 11 residues. The ends were cut back, 5 bases at V and 4 bases at J, with 5 bases in the middle. Preparing the TCRbeta library involved the use of unique molecular identifiers. TCRdb ran MiXCR on the PCR reads and lists one entry per CDR3 protein. This table has about 300,000 distinct CDR3 sequences, 10% appearing once. This sample comprised PBMCs, obtained before TCRalphabeta/CD19-depleted stem cell transplant. The V and J genes are TRBV28 and TRBJ1-1, with D hard to call. The receptor's source is a boy under two years old with acute myeloid leukemia, due to receive a stem cell transplant. The CDR3 loop reads CASSTITEAFF. As DNA, the CDR3 is TGTGCCAGCAGTACAATCACTGAAGCTTTCTTT. Looking up the rest from reference TRBV28 and TRBJ1-1 gives the full variable domain: DVKVTQSSRYLVKRTGEKVFLECVQDMDHENMFWYRQDPGLGLRLIYFSYDVKMKEKGDIPEGYSVSREKKERFSLILESASTNQTSMYLCASSTITEAFFGQGTRLTVV.